This T cell receptor (beta chain) derives from a study of shared clonotypes between healthy human individuals. CDR1 and CDR2 from the germline V gene are MNHEY and SMNVEV (reference sequence). This CDR3 has 13 amino acids. V dropped 2 bases and J dropped 8 bases, with 12 bases sitting between them. Method: immunoSEQ multiplex PCR; TCRdb's copy keeps in-frame clones and lacks some. The sample records roughly 590,000 clones, about 95% being singletons. Naive CD8 cells comprised CD45RO-negative, CCR7-positively selected cells, excluding terminally differentiated effector memory CD45RA+ cells. The chain employs TRBV27 and TRBJ1-1; D remains unclear. Sequencing was done on a sample of naive CD8+ T cells sorted from blood. The receptor was derived from a woman aged 25 to 39 in good health. The CDR3 loop is CASSLPPLREAFF. DNA for the CDR3: TGTGCCAGCAGTTTACCCCCCCTCAGAGAAGCTTTCTTT.